This TCR beta chain stems from a study of neurological immune-mediated disorders. Study results and caveats: The greatest TCR clonal expansion appeared in HTLV-1-associated myelopathy and the smallest, falling below healthy controls, in multiple sclerosis.

V was trimmed by 0 bases and J by 4 bases, leaving 7 bases between them. The CDR3 loop spans 14 amino acids. The germline CDR1 and CDR2 sequences are LGHDT and YNNKEL (reference sequence). Unsorted libraries were prepared from 2 million PBMCs that had been stored at -80 C. The team produced cDNA through 5'RACE using 10-nucleotide random UMIs. TCRdb itself ran the 5' RACE reads through MiXCR, one entry per CDR3 protein. The data contain 80,000 or so distinct CDR3 sequences, around 9.9% of them singletons. There are many counts of this clonotype. Antigen unknown. The V call is TRBV3-1, the J call TRBJ2-1; TRBD1 might be the D (6 bases). The sample consisted of PBMCs. The clonotype was recovered from a man over 45 in good health. The CDR3: CASSQDGQYNEQFF. CDR3 coding DNA: TGTGCCAGCAGCCAAGATGGACAGTACAATGAGCAGTTCTTC.